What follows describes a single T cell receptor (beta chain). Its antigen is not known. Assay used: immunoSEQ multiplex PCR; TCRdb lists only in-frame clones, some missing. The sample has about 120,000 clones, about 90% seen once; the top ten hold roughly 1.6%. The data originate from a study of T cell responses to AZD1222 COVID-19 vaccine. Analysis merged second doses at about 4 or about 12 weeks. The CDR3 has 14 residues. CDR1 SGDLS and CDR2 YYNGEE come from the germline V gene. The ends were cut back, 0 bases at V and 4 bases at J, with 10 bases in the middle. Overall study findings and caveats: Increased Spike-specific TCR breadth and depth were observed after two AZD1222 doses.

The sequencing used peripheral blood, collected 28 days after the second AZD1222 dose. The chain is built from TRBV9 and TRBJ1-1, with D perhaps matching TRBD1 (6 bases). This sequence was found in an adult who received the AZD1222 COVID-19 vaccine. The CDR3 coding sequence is TGTGCCAGCAGCGTAGCCAGGGGAGGCACTGAAGCTTTCTTT. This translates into CASSVARGGTEAFF.